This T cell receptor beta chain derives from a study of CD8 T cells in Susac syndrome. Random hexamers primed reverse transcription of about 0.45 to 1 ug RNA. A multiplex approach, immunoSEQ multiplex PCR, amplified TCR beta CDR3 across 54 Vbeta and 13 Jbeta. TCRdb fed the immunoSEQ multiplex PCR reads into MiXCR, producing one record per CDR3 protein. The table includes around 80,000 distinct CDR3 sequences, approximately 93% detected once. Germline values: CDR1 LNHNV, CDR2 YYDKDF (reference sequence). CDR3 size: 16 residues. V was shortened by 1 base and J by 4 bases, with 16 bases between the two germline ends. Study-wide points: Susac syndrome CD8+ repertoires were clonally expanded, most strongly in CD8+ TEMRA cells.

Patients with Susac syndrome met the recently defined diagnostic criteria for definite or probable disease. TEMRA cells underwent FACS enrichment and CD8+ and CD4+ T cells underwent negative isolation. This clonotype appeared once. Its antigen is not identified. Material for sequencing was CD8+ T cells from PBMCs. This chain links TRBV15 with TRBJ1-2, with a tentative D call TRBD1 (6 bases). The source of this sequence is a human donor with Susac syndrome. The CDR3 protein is CATSRATGLLSYGYTF. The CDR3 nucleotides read TGTGCCACCAGCAGAGCAACAGGGTTGCTTTCCTATGGCTACACCTTC.